The 10 T cell receptor beta chains listed next were all sequenced from one sample in a study of shared clonotypes between healthy human individuals. The method was immunoSEQ multiplex PCR; TCRdb's version includes in-frame clones alone and lacks a portion of them. The data show about 690,000 clones, about 90% seen once. What was sequenced was memory CD8+ T cells from PBMCs. Subset described: CD45RO+ cells pooled with CCR7-negative TemRA cells. Every receptor here comes from a young man in good health. Some clones in this sample may be carry-over from other donors' samples.

The gene calls are TRBV6-1 and TRBJ1-4, with D uncertain. The CDR3 runs to 15 residues. Deletions cut 3 bases from V and 3 bases from J, with 11 bases between. CDR1 MNHNS and CDR2 SASEGT come from the germline V gene. The CDR3 sequence is CASSEIPTPNEKLFF. The CDR3 nucleotides are TGTGCCAGCAGTGAGATACCCACCCCTAATGAAAAACTGTTTTTT.

The chain recombines TRBV18 with TRBJ1-1; 10 nucleotides align to TRBD1. The CDR3 runs 15 residues. V shed 2 bases and J 5 bases; nucleotides not matched to a gene: 5. Looked up from germline, CDR1 is KGHSH and CDR2 is LQKENI. CDR3 loop: CASSPGDRGGTEAFF. The CDR3 region has the DNA TGTGCCAGCTCACCAGGGGACAGGGGAGGGACTGAAGCTTTCTTT. The full variable domain, completed using reference TRBV18 and TRBJ1-1, is NAGVMQNPRHLVRRRGQEARLRCSPMKGHSHVYWYRQLPEEGLKFMVYLQKENIIDESGMPKERFSAEFPKEGPSILRIQQVVRGDSAAYFCASSPGDRGGTEAFFGQGTRLTVV.

The chain employs TRBV18 and TRBJ1-2, with D unclear. Trimming took off 1 base at V and 3 bases at J, with 18 bases between the two ends. CDR3 length equals 17 residues. Germline V lookup: CDR1 KGHSH, CDR2 LQKENI. This CDR3 is CASSPRTAESPHYGYTF. CDR3 coding DNA: TGTGCCAGCTCACCACGCACAGCGGAGTCTCCTCACTATGGCTACACCTTC.

The CDR3 loop reads CASSEARDRQGHLRVGELFF. CDR3 nucleotide sequence: TGTGCCAGCAGTGAAGCGCGGGATCGACAGGGCCATCTAAGGGTCGGGGAGCTGTTTTTT. The chain employs TRBV2 and TRBJ2-2, with D maybe TRBD1 (7 bases). Germline CDR1 is SNHLY and CDR2 is FYNNEI. The CDR3 has 20 amino acids. V was cut by 0 bases and J by 7 bases, with 27 bases left in between.

This rearrangement joins TRBV6-5 to TRBJ2-7, with no clear D. CDR1 is MNHEY and CDR2 is SVGAGI in the germline V gene. Trimming pared 5 bases from V and 1 base from J, leaving 3 bases between. The CDR3 sequence is 11 residues long. The CDR3 DNA reads TGTGCCAGCAGTCAATCCTACGAGCAGTACTTC. This sequence encodes CASSQSYEQYF.

The chain recombines TRBV5-1 with TRBJ2-4, with 8 bases aligning to TRBD2. The CDR3 has 14 residues. Germline V gene data show CDR1 as SGHRS and CDR2 as YFSETQ. Losses at the gene ends were 4 bases for V and 1 base for J; bases not matched to a gene: 1. The CDR3 DNA reads TGCGCCAGCAGCAAGCGGGAGGCCAAAAACATTCAGTACTTC. Its translation: CASSKREAKNIQYF.

The rearrangement joins TRBV9 to TRBJ2-2, with D possibly matching TRBD1 (5 bases). The germline V gene encodes CDR1 SGDLS and CDR2 YYNGEE. V lost 3 bases and J 4 bases, leaving 10 bases between the germline ends. The CDR3 is 14 residues long. The CDR3, as DNA: TGTGCCAGCAGCGACGCAGGGCGCACCGGGGAGCTGTTTTTT. It encodes CASSDAGRTGELFF.

The genes are TRBV5-6 and TRBJ2-3, with TRBD2 matching over 9 bases. Germline V gene sequence: CDR1 SGHDT, CDR2 YYEEEE. With 2 bases clipped from V and 5 bases from J, the junction kept 9 bases outside the gene matches. The CDR3 spans 16 residues. CDR3 bases: TGTGCCAGCAGCTTTTCGGAGCGGGAGGTGAGAGATACGCAGTATTTT. It translates to CASSFSEREVRDTQYF. Together with reference TRBV5-6 and TRBJ2-3, the CDR3 gives the full variable domain: DAGVTQSPTHLIKTRGQQVTLRCSPKSGHDTVSWYQQALGQGPQFIFQYYEEEERQRGNFPDRFSGHQFPNYSSELNVNALLLGDSALYLCASSFSEREVRDTQYFGPGTRLTVL.

The rearrangement joins TRBV7-9 to TRBJ1-5; 10 nucleotides match TRBD1. V was clipped by 5 bases and J by 3 bases; unmatched bases: 4. CDR3 length: 15 amino acids. Germline lookup yields CDR1 SEHNR and CDR2 FQNEAQ (reference sequence). The CDR3 sequence: CASSADRGPNQPQHF. The DNA of the CDR3 is TGTGCCAGCAGCGCCGACAGGGGGCCCAATCAGCCCCAGCATTTT.

CDR3 residues: CASSSVQGAGNQPQHF. The CDR3 region has the DNA TGTGCCAGCAGTTCGGTACAGGGGGCTGGGAATCAGCCCCAGCATTTT. The V gene is TRBV27, the J gene TRBJ1-5; 9 bases align to TRBD1. The V and J ends lost 4 bases and 4 bases, in that order; junction bases with no gene match: 8. The V gene's germline CDR1 is MNHEY and CDR2 SMNVEV (reference sequence). This CDR3 contains 16 residues.